This T cell receptor (beta chain) was identified in a study of blood T cell repertoires in COVID-19. The wider study: The United States, Italy and Spain were the sources of the acute and convalescent COVID-19 samples. The cDNA or gDNA used as material had been derived from T cells, B-cell-depleted T cells, or PBMCs.

Germline values: CDR1 LGHDT, CDR2 YNNKEL (reference sequence). Unmatched junction bases numbered 6, after V lost 4 bases and J lost 9 bases. CDR3 length: 15 residues. The method was immunoSEQ multiplex PCR; TCRdb's version includes in-frame clones alone and lacks a portion of them. The sample includes 55,000 to 90,000 clones, 91% of them seen just once. The chain employs TRBV3-1 (or the pseudogene TRBV3-2) and TRBJ2-1; 13 bases are shared with TRBD2. This receptor was identified in a human donor with active COVID-19. The donor label of this sample is uncertain. The sample was peripheral blood. The CDR3 sequence: CASSPRLAGGIEQFF. CDR3 sequence (DNA): TGTGCCAGCAGCCCCCGACTAGCGGGAGGCATTGAGCAGTTCTTC.